These T cell receptor beta chains were read from a single sample in a study of blood T cell repertoires in COVID-19. TCRdb's table, derived via immunoSEQ multiplex PCR, lists solely in-frame clones and lacks some. In the table there are approximately 69,000 clones, 90% of which are singletons. Sequenced material: peripheral blood. These receptors were taken from a man aged 50-60 years with acute or convalescent COVID-19. CDR3s include the opening cysteine and the closing phenylalanine or tryptophan.

v_gene: TRBV6-5
CDR3aa: CASSLGQPIYGYTF

v_gene: TRBV7-8
CDR3aa: CASSLEFLGGVYNEQFF

v_gene: TRBV19
CDR3aa: CASSVRGRGLAGENTGELFF

v_gene: TRBV5-6
CDR3aa: CASLAWHNDEQFF

v_gene: TRBV27
CDR3aa: CASSRSLDWFGTGELFF

v_gene: TRBV3-1/TRBV3-2
CDR3aa: CASSQDTAGGGYGYTF

v_gene: TRBV7-9
CDR3aa: CASSRSGSSSYEQYF

v_gene: TRBV11-2
CDR3aa: CASSVRGLAANEQFF

v_gene: TRBV15
CDR3aa: CATSSRPLAGGPSKYNEQFF

v_gene: TRBV7-9
CDR3aa: CASSFGTGGLGDQPQHF